This T cell receptor (beta chain) was captured by sequencing in a study of T cells in Graves' hyperthyroidism and ophthalmopathy. Across the study: Upon initial diagnosis and before any treatment, peripheral blood was collected.

RNA transcripts yielded amplified TCR beta CDR3 regions. RT-PCR in the first round (using the HTBI primer set) targeted the TCR CDR3. Each CDR3 protein is one row after TCRdb ran MiXCR on the multiplex PCR reads. The sample contains around 530,000 distinct CDR3 sequences, about a sixth of which appear only once. The CDR3 length is 16 residues. Germline V lookup: CDR1 MNHEY, CDR2 SVGAGI. V shed 0 bases, J shed 10 bases, and the junction held 6 bases outside the gene matches. The study left out patients who had uncontrolled infection, other autoimmune disease, pregnancy or lactation. The study's findings and limits: It was a median about 6.5 months before onset that the model predicted ophthalmopathy. Through a model of 13 V-J features, ophthalmopathy was separated from stable hyperthyroidism.

Note on this clonotype: The target antigen is unknown.

Sequences were obtained from blood. The V and J genes are TRBV6-5 and TRBJ1-6; 10 bases agree with TRBD1. This sequence was found in a woman aged 18-29 years with Graves' ophthalmopathy. CDR3 nucleotide sequence: TGTGCCAGCAGTTACTCGGACAGGGGGGTTGGGTCACCCCTCCACTTT. Amino acids: CASSYSDRGVGSPLHF.